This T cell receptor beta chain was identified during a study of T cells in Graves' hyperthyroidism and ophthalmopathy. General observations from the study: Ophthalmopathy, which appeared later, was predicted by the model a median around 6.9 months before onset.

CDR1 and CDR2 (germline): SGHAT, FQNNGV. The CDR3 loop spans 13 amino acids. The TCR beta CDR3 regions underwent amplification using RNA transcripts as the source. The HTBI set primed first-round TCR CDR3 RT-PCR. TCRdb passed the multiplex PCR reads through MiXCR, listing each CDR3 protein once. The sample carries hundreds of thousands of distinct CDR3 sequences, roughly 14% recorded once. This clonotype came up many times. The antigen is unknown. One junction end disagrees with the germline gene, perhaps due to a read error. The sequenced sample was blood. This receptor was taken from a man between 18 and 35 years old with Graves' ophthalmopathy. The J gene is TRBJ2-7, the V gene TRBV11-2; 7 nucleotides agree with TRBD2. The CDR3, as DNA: TGTGCCGGCAGCGCTACGGGAGGCTACGAGCAGTACTTC. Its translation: CAGSATGGYEQYF.